What follows is one T cell receptor beta chain and its context. The study drew participants aged about 18 to 95 years from around 24 US areas. Grouping used clinical history reported by participants in a survey and questionnaire. This sample was taken from a study of blood T cell repertoires in COVID-19. Study context: Spain, Italy and the United States supplied samples that represented acute and convalescent COVID-19. T cells, B-cell-depleted T cells, or PBMCs provided the cDNA or gDNA that served as material.

Clones were sequenced by immunoSEQ multiplex PCR, and TCRdb holds only the in-frame ones, with some missing. Among about 200,000 clones listed, 65% to 85% were seen once. The V segment lost 3 bases and the J segment 5 bases; nucleotides outside the gene matches: 6. This CDR3 contains 16 residues. Germline V lookup: CDR1 MDHEN, CDR2 SYDVKM. The chain combines TRBV28 with TRBJ2-1; 11 bases fit TRBD2. This TCR derives from a man between 35 and 55 years old who had recovered from COVID-19. The specimen sequenced was PBMCs or T cells enriched from blood (not recorded which). The CDR3 loop is CASSFPSGGPDNEQFF. The CDR3 coding sequence is TGTGCCAGCAGTTTCCCTAGCGGGGGGCCCGACAATGAGCAGTTCTTC.